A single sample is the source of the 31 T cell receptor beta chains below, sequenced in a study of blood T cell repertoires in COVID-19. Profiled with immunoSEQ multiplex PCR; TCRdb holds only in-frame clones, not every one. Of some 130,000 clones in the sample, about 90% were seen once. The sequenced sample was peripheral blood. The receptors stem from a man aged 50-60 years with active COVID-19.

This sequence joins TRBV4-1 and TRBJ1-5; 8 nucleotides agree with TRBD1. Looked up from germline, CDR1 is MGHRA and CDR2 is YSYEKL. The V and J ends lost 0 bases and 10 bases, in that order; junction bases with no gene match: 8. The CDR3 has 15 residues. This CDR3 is CASSQDRSGGSPQHF. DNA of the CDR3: TGCGCCAGCAGCCAAGATCGGTCAGGGGGCTCTCCCCAGCATTTT.

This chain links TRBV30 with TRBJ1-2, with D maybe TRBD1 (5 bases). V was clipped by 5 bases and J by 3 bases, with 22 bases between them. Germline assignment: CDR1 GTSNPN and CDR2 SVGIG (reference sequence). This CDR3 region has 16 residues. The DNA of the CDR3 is TGTGCCTGGCAAAAAAAGGGGCGAGGAGACCACTATGGCTACACCTTC. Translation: CAWQKKGRGDHYGYTF.

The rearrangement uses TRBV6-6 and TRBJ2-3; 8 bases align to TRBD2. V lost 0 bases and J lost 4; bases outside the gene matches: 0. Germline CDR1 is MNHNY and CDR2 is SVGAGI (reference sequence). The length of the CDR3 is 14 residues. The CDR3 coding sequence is TGTGCCAGCAGTTACTCGCGGGGGGCAGATACGCAGTATTTT. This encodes CASSYSRGADTQYF.

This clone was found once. Here the CDR3 reads CASSFLQYTEAFF. The CDR3 bases are TGTGCCAGCAGTTTTTTACAGTACACTGAAGCTTTCTTT. The J gene is TRBJ1-1, the V gene TRBV12-3 or TRBV12-4; D gene ambiguous. V lost 3 bases and J lost 3, with 8 bases in between. The CDR3 loop spans 13 amino acids.

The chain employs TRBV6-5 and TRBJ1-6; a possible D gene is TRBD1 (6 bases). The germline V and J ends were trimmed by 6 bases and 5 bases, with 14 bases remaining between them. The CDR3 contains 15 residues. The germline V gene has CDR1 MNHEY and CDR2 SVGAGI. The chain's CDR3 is CASRGGASNNSPLHF. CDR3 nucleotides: TGTGCCAGCAGGGGGGGGGCTTCGAATAATTCACCCCTCCACTTT.

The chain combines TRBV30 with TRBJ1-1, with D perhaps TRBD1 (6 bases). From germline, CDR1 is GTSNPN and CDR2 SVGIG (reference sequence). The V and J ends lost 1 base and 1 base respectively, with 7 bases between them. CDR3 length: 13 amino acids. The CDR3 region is CAWSETGNTEAFF. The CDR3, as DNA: TGTGCCTGGAGTGAGACAGGGAACACTGAAGCTTTCTTT.

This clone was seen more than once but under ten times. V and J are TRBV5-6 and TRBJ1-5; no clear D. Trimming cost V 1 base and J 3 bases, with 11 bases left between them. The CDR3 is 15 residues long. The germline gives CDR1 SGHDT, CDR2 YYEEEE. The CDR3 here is CASSLSGGNNQPQHF. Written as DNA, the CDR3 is TGTGCCAGCAGCTTGTCAGGAGGTAACAATCAGCCCCAGCATTTT.

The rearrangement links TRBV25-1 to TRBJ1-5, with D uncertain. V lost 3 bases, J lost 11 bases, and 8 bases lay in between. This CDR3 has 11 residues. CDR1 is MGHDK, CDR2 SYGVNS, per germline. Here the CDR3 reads CASSDLRAQHF. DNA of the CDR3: TGTGCCAGCAGTGACCTCCGGGCCCAGCATTTT.

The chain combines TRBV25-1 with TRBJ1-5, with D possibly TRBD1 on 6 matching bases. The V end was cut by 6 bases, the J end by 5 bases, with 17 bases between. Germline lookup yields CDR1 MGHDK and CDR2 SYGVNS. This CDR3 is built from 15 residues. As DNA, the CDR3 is TGTGCCAGCAGGATGATACAGGGTTTCCATCAGCCCCAGCATTTT. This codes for CASRMIQGFHQPQHF.

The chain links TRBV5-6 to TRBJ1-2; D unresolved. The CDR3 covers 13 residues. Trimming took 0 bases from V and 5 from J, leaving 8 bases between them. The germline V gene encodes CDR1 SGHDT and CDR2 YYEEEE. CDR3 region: CASSLGGQYGYTF. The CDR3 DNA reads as TGTGCCAGCAGCTTGGGTGGGCAATATGGCTACACCTTC.

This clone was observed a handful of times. This CDR3 is CASSLPPGELFF. DNA for the CDR3: TGTGCCAGCAGCCTACCGCCGGGGGAGCTGTTTTTT. V is TRBV13 and J is TRBJ2-2, with unresolved D. Between the trimmed V and J ends, which lost 5 bases and 8 bases, there was a span of 9 bases. Germline loops: CDR1 PRHDT, CDR2 FYEKMQ (reference sequence). The CDR3 runs 12 residues.

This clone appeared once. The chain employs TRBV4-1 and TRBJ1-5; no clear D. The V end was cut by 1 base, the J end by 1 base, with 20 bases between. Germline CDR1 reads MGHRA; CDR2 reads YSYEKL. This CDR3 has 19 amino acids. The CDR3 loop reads CASSQALAVLPQSNQPQHF. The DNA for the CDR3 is TGCGCCAGCAGCCAAGCATTGGCAGTCCTTCCCCAAAGCAATCAGCCCCAGCATTTT.

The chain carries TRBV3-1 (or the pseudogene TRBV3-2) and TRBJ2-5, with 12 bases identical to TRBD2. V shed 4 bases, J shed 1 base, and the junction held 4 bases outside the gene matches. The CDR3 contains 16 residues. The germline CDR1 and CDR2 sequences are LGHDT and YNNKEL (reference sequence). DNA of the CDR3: TGTGCCAGCAGCCCCCGACTAGCGGGGGCCCAAGAGACCCAGTACTTC. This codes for CASSPRLAGAQETQYF.

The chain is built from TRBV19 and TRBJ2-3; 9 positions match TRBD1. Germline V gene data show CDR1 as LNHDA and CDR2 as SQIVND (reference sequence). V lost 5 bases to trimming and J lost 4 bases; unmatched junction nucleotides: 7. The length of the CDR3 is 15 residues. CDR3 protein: CASSSSGTGSDTQYF. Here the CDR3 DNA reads TGTGCCAGTAGTTCTTCCGGGACAGGGTCAGATACGCAGTATTTT.

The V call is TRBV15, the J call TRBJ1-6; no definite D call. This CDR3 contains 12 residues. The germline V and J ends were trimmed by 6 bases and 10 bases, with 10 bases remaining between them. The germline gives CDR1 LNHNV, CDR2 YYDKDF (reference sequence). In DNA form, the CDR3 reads TGTGCCACCAGTCGAGAAAGCTCACCCCTCCACTTT. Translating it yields CATSRESSPLHF.

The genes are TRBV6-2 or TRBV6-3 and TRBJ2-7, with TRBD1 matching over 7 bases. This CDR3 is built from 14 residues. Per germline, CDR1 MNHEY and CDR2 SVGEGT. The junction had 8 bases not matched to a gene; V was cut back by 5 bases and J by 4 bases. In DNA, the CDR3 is TGTGCCAGCAGTCTTACAGGGGTCGGGTACGAGCAGTACTTC. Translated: CASSLTGVGYEQYF.

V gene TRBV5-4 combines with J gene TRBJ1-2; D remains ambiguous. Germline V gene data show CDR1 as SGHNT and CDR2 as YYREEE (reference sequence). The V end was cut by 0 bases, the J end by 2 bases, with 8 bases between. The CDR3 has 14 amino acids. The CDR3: CASSLGTANYGYTF. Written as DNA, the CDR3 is TGTGCCAGCAGCTTGGGGACTGCAAACTATGGCTACACCTTC.

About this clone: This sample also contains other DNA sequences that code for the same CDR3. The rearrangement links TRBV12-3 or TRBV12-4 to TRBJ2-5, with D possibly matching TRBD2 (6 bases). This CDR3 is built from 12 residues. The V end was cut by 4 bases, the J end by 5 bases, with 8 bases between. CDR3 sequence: CASSYREETQYF. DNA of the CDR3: TGTGCCAGCAGTTACCGGGAGGAGACCCAGTACTTC.

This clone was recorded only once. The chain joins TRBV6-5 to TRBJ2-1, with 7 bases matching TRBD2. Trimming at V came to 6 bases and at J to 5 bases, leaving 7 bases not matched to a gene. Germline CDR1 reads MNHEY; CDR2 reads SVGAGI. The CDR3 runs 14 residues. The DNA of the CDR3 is TGTGCCAGCAGCGGGACCGGGAGGAACAATGAGCAGTTCTTC. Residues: CASSGTGRNNEQFF.

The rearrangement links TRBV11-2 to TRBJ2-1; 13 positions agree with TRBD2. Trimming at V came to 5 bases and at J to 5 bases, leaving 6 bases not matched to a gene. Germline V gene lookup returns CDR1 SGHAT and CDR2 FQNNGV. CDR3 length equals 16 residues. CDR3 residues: CASSRLAGGINNEQFF. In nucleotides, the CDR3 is TGTGCCAGCAGCCGACTAGCGGGGGGCATAAACAATGAGCAGTTCTTC. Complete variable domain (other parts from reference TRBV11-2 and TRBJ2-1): EAGVAQSPRYKIIEKRQSVAFWCNPISGHATLYWYQQILGQGPKLLIQFQNNGVVDDSQLPKDRFSAERLKGVDSTLKIQPAKLEDSAVYLCASSRLAGGINNEQFFGPGTRLTVL.

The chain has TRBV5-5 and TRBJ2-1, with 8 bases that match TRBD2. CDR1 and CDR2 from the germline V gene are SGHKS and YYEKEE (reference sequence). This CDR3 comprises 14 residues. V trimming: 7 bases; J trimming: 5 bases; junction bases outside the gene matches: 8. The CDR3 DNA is TGTGCCAGCGTCACCCTAGCGGGTGACAATGAGCAGTTCTTC. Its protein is CASVTLAGDNEQFF. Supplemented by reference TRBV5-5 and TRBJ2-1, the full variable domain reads DAGVTQSPTHLIKTRGQQVTLRCSPISGHKSVSWYQQVLGQGPQFIFQYYEKEERGRGNFPDRFSARQFPNYSSELNVNALLLGDSALYLCASVTLAGDNEQFFGPGTRLTVL.

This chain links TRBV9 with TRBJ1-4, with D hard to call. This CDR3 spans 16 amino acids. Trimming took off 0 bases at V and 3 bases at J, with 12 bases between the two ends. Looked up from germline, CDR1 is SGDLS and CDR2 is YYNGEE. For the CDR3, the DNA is TGTGCCAGCAGCGTAGTATCCGGCGGGCCTAATGAAAAACTGTTTTTT. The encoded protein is CASSVVSGGPNEKLFF.

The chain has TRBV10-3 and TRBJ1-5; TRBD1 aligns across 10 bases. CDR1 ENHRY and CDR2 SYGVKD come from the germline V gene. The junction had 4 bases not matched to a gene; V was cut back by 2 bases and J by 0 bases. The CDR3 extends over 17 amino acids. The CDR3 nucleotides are TGTGCCATCAGTGAGGACAGGGGGCTCTATAGCAATCAGCCCCAGCATTTT. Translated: CAISEDRGLYSNQPQHF.

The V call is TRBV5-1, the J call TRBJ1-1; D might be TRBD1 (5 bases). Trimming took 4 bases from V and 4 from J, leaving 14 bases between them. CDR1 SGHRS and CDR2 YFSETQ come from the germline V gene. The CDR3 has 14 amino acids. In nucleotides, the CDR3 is TGCGCCAGCAGCCCCCAGACGGGGGGCACTGAAGCTTTCTTT. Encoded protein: CASSPQTGGTEAFF.

The CDR3 DNA follows: TGCGCCAGCAGCTTGGACCCTAGCGCGAACACCGGGGAGCTGTTTTTT. It specifies CASSLDPSANTGELFF. The J gene is TRBJ2-2, the V gene TRBV5-1; possible D gene TRBD2, 6 bases. The V end lost 0 bases, the J end lost 0 bases, and 9 bases lay between the germline ends. CDR1 SGHRS and CDR2 YFSETQ come from the germline V gene. The length of the CDR3 is 16 residues.

This CDR3 is CASSQERDLRYEQYF. For the CDR3, the DNA is TGTGCCAGCAGCCAAGAGAGGGACTTACGGTACGAGCAGTACTTC. V gene TRBV4-2 combines with J gene TRBJ2-7, with a weak D call TRBD2 (6 bases). Germline CDR1 is LGHNA and CDR2 is YNFKEQ. V lost 0 bases and J 4 bases, leaving 13 bases between the germline ends. This CDR3 spans 15 amino acids.

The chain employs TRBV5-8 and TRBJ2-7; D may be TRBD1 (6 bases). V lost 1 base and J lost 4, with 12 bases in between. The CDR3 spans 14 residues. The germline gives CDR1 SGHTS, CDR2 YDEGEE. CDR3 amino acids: CASSLRGRGYEQYF. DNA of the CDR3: TGTGCCAGCAGCTTGCGTGGCAGGGGTTACGAGCAGTACTTC.

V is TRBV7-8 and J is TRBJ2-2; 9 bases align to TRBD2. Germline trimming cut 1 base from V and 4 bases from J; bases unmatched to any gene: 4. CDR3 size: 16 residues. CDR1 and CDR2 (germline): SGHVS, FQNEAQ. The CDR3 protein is CASSLGASGATGELFF. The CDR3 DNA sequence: TGTGCCAGCAGCTTAGGGGCTAGCGGGGCCACCGGGGAGCTGTTTTTT. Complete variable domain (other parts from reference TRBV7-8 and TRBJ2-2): GAGVSQSPRYKVAKRGQDVALRCDPISGHVSLFWYQQALGQGPEFLTYFQNEAQLDKSGLPSDRFFAERPEGSVSTLKIQRTQQEDSAVYLCASSLGASGATGELFFGEGSRLTVL.

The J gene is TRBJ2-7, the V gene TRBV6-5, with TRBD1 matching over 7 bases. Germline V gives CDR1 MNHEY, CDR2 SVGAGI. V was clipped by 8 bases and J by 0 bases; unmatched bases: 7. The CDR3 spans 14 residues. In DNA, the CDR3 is TGTGCCAGCCGGGGACAGCGTAGCTCCTACGAGCAGTACTTC. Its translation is CASRGQRSSYEQYF.

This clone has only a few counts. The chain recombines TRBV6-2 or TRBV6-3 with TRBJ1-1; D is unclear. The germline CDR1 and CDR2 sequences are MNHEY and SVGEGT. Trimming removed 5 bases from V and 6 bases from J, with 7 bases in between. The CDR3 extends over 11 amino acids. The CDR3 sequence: CASSAVAEAFF. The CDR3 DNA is TGTGCCAGCAGTGCGGTGGCTGAAGCTTTCTTT.

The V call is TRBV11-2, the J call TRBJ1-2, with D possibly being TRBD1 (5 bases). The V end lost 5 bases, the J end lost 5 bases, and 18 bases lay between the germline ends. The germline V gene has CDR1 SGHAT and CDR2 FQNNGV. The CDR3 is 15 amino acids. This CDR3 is CASSLSKSQGYGYTF. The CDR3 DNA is TGTGCCAGCAGCCTTTCGAAGAGTCAGGGTTATGGCTACACCTTC. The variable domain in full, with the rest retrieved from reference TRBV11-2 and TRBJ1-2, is EAGVAQSPRYKIIEKRQSVAFWCNPISGHATLYWYQQILGQGPKLLIQFQNNGVVDDSQLPKDRFSAERLKGVDSTLKIQPAKLEDSAVYLCASSLSKSQGYGYTFGSGTRLTVV.